These 32 T cell receptor beta chains came from one sample sequenced in a study of identical twins. TCRdb re-called the 5' RACE reads with MiXCR, one entry per CDR3 protein. The table lists 700,000 to 950,000 distinct CDR3 sequences, 9% to 15% of them singletons, with around 1.5% in the top ten. This sample also belongs to another study, concerning yellow fever vaccine responses in identical twins.

The material sequenced was PBMCs. Every receptor here comes from a woman in her late teens or twenties in good health.

V is TRBV10-3 and J is TRBJ2-1; TRBD2 matches 8 bases. The CDR3 loop spans 13 amino acids. V lost 6 bases, J lost 3 bases, and 1 base stayed unmatched. CDR1 and CDR2 from the germline V gene are ENHRY and SYGVKD. CDR3 DNA: TGTGCCATCAGGACTAGCGACTACAATGAGCAGTTCTTC. Protein: CAIRTSDYNEQFF.

This clonotype was seen only a few times. This rearrangement joins TRBV7-8 to TRBJ2-2; D is uncertain. The V gene lost 1 base and the J gene lost 1 base, with 10 bases spanning the gap. The CDR3 runs to 16 residues. Germline CDR1 and CDR2: SGHVS and FQNEAQ. The CDR3: CASSLERLRNTGELFF. The CDR3 nucleotides read TGTGCCAGCAGCTTAGAACGGCTCCGGAACACCGGGGAGCTGTTTTTT.

The CDR3 loop is CASSLWAGTLYNEQFF. The CDR3 DNA is TGTGCCAGCAGCTTATGGGCGGGTACCCTTTACAATGAGCAGTTCTTC. The chain couples TRBV7-2 to TRBJ2-1, with D perhaps TRBD2 (5 bases). This CDR3 region has 16 residues. Germline V gives CDR1 SGHTA, CDR2 FQGNSA. V was cut by 2 bases and J by 4 bases, with 15 bases left in between. Variable domain in full (rest from reference TRBV7-2 and TRBJ2-1): GAGVSQSPSNKVTEKGKDVELRCDPISGHTALYWYRQSLGQGLEFLIYFQGNSAPDKSGLPSDRFSAERTGGSVSTLTIQRTQQEDSAVYLCASSLWAGTLYNEQFFGPGTRLTVL.

A few counts support this clonotype. V usage is TRBV27 and J usage is TRBJ2-1, with 13 bases matching TRBD2. The CDR3 has 15 amino acids. The V and J ends lost 3 bases and 7 bases, in that order; junction bases with no gene match: 3. Germline CDR1 MNHEY, CDR2 SMNVEV (reference sequence). DNA of the CDR3: TGTGCCAGCAGTTTCGGGACTAGCGGGGAAAATGAGCAGTTCTTC. Its translation: CASSFGTSGENEQFF.

This clonotype was observed many times. The V gene is TRBV7-9, the J gene TRBJ1-4; D unresolved. Germline V CDR1 and CDR2: SEHNR, FQNEAQ (reference sequence). The CDR3 covers 13 residues. Trimming pared 1 base from V and 6 bases from J, leaving 6 bases between. CDR3 nucleotides: TGTGCCAGCAGCTTAGAACCAGATGAAAAACTGTTTTTT. The encoded protein is CASSLEPDEKLFF.

This clonotype turned up a few times. The chain joins TRBV20-1 to TRBJ1-1; TRBD1 is a possible D gene (6 bases). V was cut by 4 bases and J by 4 bases, with 10 bases left in between. The V gene's germline CDR1 is DFQATT and CDR2 SNEGSKA (reference sequence). CDR3 length: 12 residues. CDR3: CSAIRDTTEAFF. The CDR3 coding sequence is TGCAGTGCTATCCGGGACACCACTGAAGCTTTCTTT.

This clonotype has at least ten counts. The J gene is TRBJ2-1, the V gene TRBV7-8; 16 positions agree with TRBD2. Germline V CDR1 and CDR2: SGHVS, FQNEAQ. Losses at the gene ends were 4 bases for V and 4 bases for J; bases not matched to a gene: 4. This CDR3 has 17 residues. This CDR3 is CASSSGTSGGGYNEQFF. The CDR3 DNA reads as TGTGCCAGCAGCTCCGGGACTAGCGGGGGGGGGTACAATGAGCAGTTCTTC.

The J gene is TRBJ1-6, the V gene TRBV6-5; D unresolved. CDR1 is MNHEY and CDR2 is SVGAGI in the germline V gene. The germline V and J ends were trimmed by 0 bases and 7 bases, with 10 bases remaining between them. This CDR3 comprises 15 residues. The CDR3 protein is CASSYSTGQNSPLHF. CDR3 nucleotides: TGTGCCAGCAGTTACTCGACTGGGCAGAATTCACCCCTCCACTTT.

A few counts support this clonotype. The chain couples TRBV5-1 to TRBJ2-3, with a tentative D call TRBD2 (6 bases). Trimming shortened V by 2 bases and J by 0 bases, and 10 bases separated the two germline ends. The CDR3 consists of 15 residues. Germline values: CDR1 SGHRS, CDR2 YFSETQ. This chain's CDR3 is CASSFAGPSTDTQYF. The CDR3 DNA is TGCGCCAGCAGCTTCGCGGGACCTAGCACAGATACGCAGTATTTT.

V is TRBV21-1 and J is TRBJ2-6. TRBV21-1 is recorded as a pseudogene. The length of the CDR3 is 14 residues. The CDR3 region has the DNA TGTGCCAGCAGCCCCCGATGGCTAGCCAACGTCCTGACTTTC. It specifies CASSPRWLANVLTF.

This clonotype was seen more than once but under ten times. The genes are TRBV20-1 and TRBJ2-7; a possible D gene is TRBD1 (6 bases). Germline V lookup: CDR1 DFQATT, CDR2 SNEGSKA (reference sequence). CDR3 length: 12 amino acids. Between the trimmed V and J ends, which lost 5 bases and 3 bases, there was a span of 11 bases. CDR3 residues: CSAYRDGYEQYF. The DNA of the CDR3 is TGCAGTGCTTACAGGGACGGCTACGAGCAGTACTTC.

The CDR3 coding sequence is TGTGCCAGCAGCCAAGATGTGGGTTACGAGCAGTACTTC. It specifies CASSQDVGYEQYF. The chain couples TRBV14 to TRBJ2-7; D remains ambiguous. CDR1 and CDR2 (germline): SGHDN, FVKESK. The CDR3 runs 13 residues. V was trimmed by 0 bases and J by 4 bases, leaving 7 bases between them.

This clonotype was observed many times. The gene calls are TRBV24-1 and TRBJ2-2; weak D call: TRBD1 (6 bases). The CDR3 is 13 residues long. Trimming cost V 10 bases and J 6 bases, with 14 bases left between them. Germline V CDR1 and CDR2: KGHDR, SFDVKD. The CDR3 coding sequence is TGTGCCACGTCCGGGACATCCTCCGGGGAGCTGTTTTTT. It specifies CATSGTSSGELFF.

The DNA for the CDR3 is TGTGCCAGCAGTCTAAGGGGGCTGAAGACCCAGTACTTC. Translated: CASSLRGLKTQYF. The rearrangement joins TRBV12-3 or TRBV12-4 to TRBJ2-5, with 7 bases aligning to TRBD1. The CDR3 is 13 amino acids. The trim removed 5 bases at V and 6 bases at J, leaving 6 bases unmatched.

This clonotype has a single count. The chain recombines TRBV5-4 with TRBJ2-1, with 15 nucleotides matching TRBD2. The CDR3 contains 16 residues. Germline loops: CDR1 SGHNT, CDR2 YYREEE (reference sequence). With 4 bases clipped from V and 8 bases from J, the junction kept 7 bases outside the gene matches. CDR3 in amino acids: CASSPAGTSGRYEQFF. The CDR3 coding sequence is TGTGCCAGCAGCCCTGCTGGGACTAGCGGGAGGTATGAGCAGTTCTTC.

The V and J genes are TRBV5-1 and TRBJ2-6, with D tentatively TRBD2 (5 bases). In germline, CDR1 is SGHRS, CDR2 YFSETQ. The CDR3 is made up of 17 amino acids. V lost 2 bases and J lost 2, with 14 bases in between. DNA of the CDR3: TGCGCCAGCAGCTTTGGAGAGGGTATTCCTGGGGCCAACGTCCTGACTTTC. It codes for CASSFGEGIPGANVLTF. The full variable domain, rest sourced from reference TRBV5-1 and TRBJ2-6, is KAGVTQTPRYLIKTRGQQVTLSCSPISGHRSVSWYQQTPGQGLQFLFEYFSETQRNKGNFPGRFSGRQFSNSRSEMNVSTLELGDSALYLCASSFGEGIPGANVLTFGAGSRLTVL.

V and J are TRBV13 and TRBJ2-5, with TRBD1 identical over 9 bases. From germline, CDR1 is PRHDT and CDR2 FYEKMQ (reference sequence). After removal of 5 bases from V and 5 bases from J, the junction contained 9 bases not matched to a gene. This CDR3 comprises 15 residues. DNA for the CDR3: TGTGCCAGCAGCAAGGACAGGGGTGTTGTGGAGACCCAGTACTTC. This sequence encodes CASSKDRGVVETQYF.

The J gene is TRBJ2-5, the V gene TRBV5-1; 11 nucleotides align to TRBD2. The CDR3 runs to 14 residues. The germline CDR1 and CDR2 sequences are SGHRS and YFSETQ. Trimming cost V 0 bases and J 5 bases; bases outside gene matches: 0. CDR3 in amino acids: CASSLASGGETQYF. CDR3 DNA sequence: TGCGCCAGCAGCTTGGCTAGCGGGGGGGAGACCCAGTACTTC.

The gene calls are TRBV10-1 and TRBJ2-2; 11 nucleotides line up with TRBD2. In germline, CDR1 is WNHNN, CDR2 SYGVQD (reference sequence). CDR3 length equals 17 residues. Trimming removed 6 bases from V and 8 bases from J; junction bases left unmatched: 14. The CDR3, as DNA: TGCGCCAGCAGCCGACGCACTAGCGGGAGTGGTTCGGGGGAGCTGTTTTTT. Residues: CASSRRTSGSGSGELFF.

The chain links TRBV9 to TRBJ2-1; 9 bases map to TRBD2. Unmatched junction bases numbered 11, after V lost 0 bases and J lost 7 bases. Germline V gene lookup returns CDR1 SGDLS and CDR2 YYNGEE. The CDR3 totals 17 residues. The chain's CDR3 is CASSVGASGTLFNEQFF. The CDR3 nucleotides are TGTGCCAGCAGCGTAGGGGCTAGCGGGACTCTTTTTAATGAGCAGTTCTTC. Full variable domain (remainder filled in from reference TRBV9 and TRBJ2-1): DSGVTQTPKHLITATGQRVTLRCSPRSGDLSVYWYQQSLDQGLQFLIQYYNGEERAKGNILERFSAQQFPDLHSELNLSSLELGDSALYFCASSVGASGTLFNEQFFGPGTRLTVL.

This clonotype was picked up many times. The chain carries TRBV18 and TRBJ2-1, with TRBD2 matching 13 bases. Germline CDR1 and CDR2: KGHSH and LQKENI. The CDR3 covers 15 residues. J lost 7 bases, V lost 3 bases, and 3 bases had no gene match. The CDR3 DNA reads as TGTGCCAGCTCACCGGGACTAGCGGGAACGAATGAGCAGTTCTTC. It specifies CASSPGLAGTNEQFF.

This clonotype has a handful of counts. The chain joins TRBV27 to TRBJ2-7, with a possible D match to TRBD2 (7 bases). This CDR3 has 19 residues. V lost 3 bases, J lost 2 bases, and 26 bases lay in between. Germline V gene sequence: CDR1 MNHEY, CDR2 SMNVEV (reference sequence). CDR3 DNA sequence: TGTGCCAGCAGTTTCAGGCAGGGGCCCCCGAGCGGGACCCCCTACGAGCAGTACTTC. Protein product: CASSFRQGPPSGTPYEQYF.

Ten or more counts support this clonotype. V usage is TRBV19 and J usage is TRBJ2-1; 7 bases fit TRBD1. CDR3 size: 12 residues. CDR1 LNHDA and CDR2 SQIVND come from the germline V gene (reference sequence). Losses at the gene ends were 5 bases for V and 10 bases for J; bases not matched to a gene: 5. DNA for the CDR3: TGTGCCAGTAGTCCCTCGGGACAGGAGCAGTTCTTC. The encoded protein is CASSPSGQEQFF.

This clonotype was counted many times. The J gene is TRBJ1-2, the V gene TRBV28; D possibly corresponds to TRBD1 (5 bases). Germline CDR1 is MDHEN and CDR2 is SYDVKM. The CDR3 covers 15 residues. The germline V and J ends were trimmed by 2 bases and 4 bases, with 14 bases remaining between them. The CDR3 bases are TGTGCCAGCAGTTTACCCAATACAGGATCCTATGGCTACACCTTC. It yields the protein CASSLPNTGSYGYTF.

This clonotype occurred many times. V gene TRBV15 combines with J gene TRBJ2-2; 13 nucleotides agree with TRBD2. The germline CDR1 and CDR2 sequences are LNHNV and YYDKDF (reference sequence). The V and J ends lost 0 bases and 6 bases, in that order; junction bases with no gene match: 10. CDR3 length: 19 amino acids. CDR3 nucleotides: TGTGCCACCAGCAGAGATCTGACTAGCGGGAGGAGAAAGTCCGGGGAGCTGTTTTTT. The encoded protein is CATSRDLTSGRRKSGELFF.

This clonotype was picked up a small number of times. This chain uses TRBV6-1 with TRBJ2-5; 11 nucleotides match TRBD2. CDR3 length: 17 amino acids. V lost 6 bases and J lost 1; bases outside the gene matches: 10. The germline V gene has CDR1 MNHNS and CDR2 SASEGT. The CDR3 loop reads CASRPVLAGESQETQYF. The CDR3, as DNA: TGTGCCAGCAGACCCGTACTAGCGGGAGAGAGCCAAGAGACCCAGTACTTC.

A few counts support this clonotype. V is TRBV28 and J is TRBJ2-2; D is possibly TRBD1 (5 bases). The germline V and J ends were trimmed by 8 bases and 5 bases, with 15 bases remaining between them. Germline CDR1 is MDHEN and CDR2 is SYDVKM. The CDR3 loop spans 14 amino acids. This CDR3 reads CASAPGLETGELFF. CDR3 nucleotide sequence: TGTGCCAGCGCGCCAGGGCTGGAAACCGGGGAGCTGTTTTTT. Complete variable domain (other parts from reference TRBV28 and TRBJ2-2): DVKVTQSSRYLVKRTGEKVFLECVQDMDHENMFWYRQDPGLGLRLIYFSYDVKMKEKGDIPEGYSVSREKKERFSLILESASTNQTSMYLCASAPGLETGELFFGEGSRLTVL.

This clonotype was found many times. Its ends do not fully match the called genes, so a read error is possible. The chain combines TRBV5-1 with TRBJ2-6; TRBD1 aligns across 8 bases. CDR3 length: 19 residues. Germline assignment: CDR1 SGHRS and CDR2 YFSETQ. The CDR3 DNA reads as TGCGTCAGCAGCTTTTGGCAACAGGGGGGAAGCTCTGGGGCCAACGTCCTGACTTTC. Its protein is CVSSFWQQGGSSGANVLTF.

This clonotype was recorded a few times. The V gene is TRBV21-1, the J gene TRBJ1-2; the table gives TRBD1 as D, unverified against the DNA. TRBV21-1 is a documented pseudogene. There are 13 residues in the CDR3. As DNA, the CDR3 is TGTGCCAGCAGCCACTGGGACACCTATGGCTACACCTTC. Its protein product is CASSHWDTYGYTF.

This chain uses TRBV6-1 with TRBJ2-7, with D maybe TRBD1 (5 bases). Germline values: CDR1 MNHNS, CDR2 SASEGT. This CDR3 is built from 14 residues. Trimming stripped 2 bases from V and 6 bases from J, with 14 bases between. CDR3 DNA sequence: TGTGCCAGCAGTGAAAGGGGCCCCCTTTCCGAGCAGTACGTC. This sequence encodes CASSERGPLSEQYV.

The V call is TRBV27, the J call TRBJ2-5, with D perhaps assigned TRBD1 or TRBD2 (5 bases each). The germline gives CDR1 MNHEY, CDR2 SMNVEV (reference sequence). The CDR3 runs to 14 residues. Trimming took 7 bases from V and 1 from J, leaving 13 bases between them. The chain's CDR3 is CASIFMGTQETQYF. CDR3 DNA: TGTGCCAGCATTTTTATGGGGACCCAAGAGACCCAGTACTTC.

This clonotype has only a few counts. This chain links TRBV6-1 with TRBJ2-3; 10 bases are a match to TRBD2. The CDR3 extends over 16 amino acids. The germline V gene has CDR1 MNHNS and CDR2 SASEGT. Losses at the gene ends were 3 bases for V and 0 bases for J; bases not matched to a gene: 3. In DNA, the CDR3 is TGTGCCAGCAGTGAGCAACTAGCGGGGAGCACAGATACGCAGTATTTT. Amino acid sequence: CASSEQLAGSTDTQYF.